The clone carrying this T cell receptor beta chain was detected many times. The authors sequenced patients whose flow cytometry had shown CD8+CD57+ cell expansion. This sample was included in a study of CD8+CD57+ T cells in acquired aplastic anemia. Germline assignment: CDR1 SGHVS and CDR2 FQNEAQ. Trimming at V came to 5 bases and at J to 2 bases, leaving 8 bases not matched to a gene. The CDR3 runs to 15 residues. For CDR3 and TCR beta VDJ profiling, genomic DNA was the template used. MiXCR, run by TCRdb on the reads, gives a single entry per CDR3 protein. This table holds about 200,000 distinct CDR3 sequences, roughly 53% found once.

The clonotype was recovered from a human donor with aplastic anemia. V is TRBV7-8 and J is TRBJ2-7, with 8 nucleotides matching TRBD1. What was sequenced was sorted CD4+, CD8+, or CD8+CD57+ T cells (not recorded which) from PBMCs. CDR3 coding DNA: TGTGCCAGCAGCCTTCCCCCAGGGGGCGCCTACGAGCAGTACTTC. It codes for CASSLPPGGAYEQYF.